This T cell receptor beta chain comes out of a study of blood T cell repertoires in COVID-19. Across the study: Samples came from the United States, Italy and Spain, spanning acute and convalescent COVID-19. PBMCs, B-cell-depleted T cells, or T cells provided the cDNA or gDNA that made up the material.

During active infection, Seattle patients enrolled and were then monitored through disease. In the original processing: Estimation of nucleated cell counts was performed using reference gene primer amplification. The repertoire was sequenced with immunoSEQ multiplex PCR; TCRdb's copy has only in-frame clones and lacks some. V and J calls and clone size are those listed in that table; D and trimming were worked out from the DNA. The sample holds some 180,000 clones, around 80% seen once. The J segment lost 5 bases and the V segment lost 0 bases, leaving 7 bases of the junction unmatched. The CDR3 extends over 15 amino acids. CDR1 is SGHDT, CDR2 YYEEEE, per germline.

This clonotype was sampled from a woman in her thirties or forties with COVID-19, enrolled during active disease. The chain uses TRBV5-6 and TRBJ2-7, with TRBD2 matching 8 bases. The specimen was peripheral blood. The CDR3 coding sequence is TGTGCCAGCAGCTTGGCCGCGGGGGGCTATGACGAGCAGTACTTC. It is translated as CASSLAAGGYDEQYF.